This T cell receptor beta chain came from a study of cytomegalovirus exposure and HLA in healthy donors (TCRdb year 2017). Looking at the study overall: According to an earlier analysis of a few hundred of the donors, 200 million or so T cells yielded over 100 million unique TCR beta sequences and 276 Gb of sequence data. The later analysis used no new phenotypic data to find candidate immune exposures, relying instead on TCR beta sequences and their occurrence across donors. Four or five DR-DQ haplotypes were handled as single units for association and clustering because linkage in the cohort was strong. All discovery cohort repertoires had been generated using a single sequencing platform. The number of typed donors differed by locus: roughly 629-640 for A, B, C, DRB1 and DQB1; some 540 for DQA1; over 600 for DPA1; and 450 to 480 for DPB1. The study aimed to test whether cataloging public T cell receptors could reveal signatures of past pathogen exposure. A separate validation cohort of approximately 120 different subjects was used in addition to the approximately 640-subject first cohort. The study profiled the T cell repertoires of 500 to 800 subjects by immunosequencing and related them to cytomegalovirus serostatus. To study patterns of TCR occurrence, a later analysis re-analyzed previously published TCR beta repertoires from around 700 donors and added high-resolution HLA genotyping. Class I and class II HLA loci were covered by the typing at four-digit resolution. Among about 390 genotyped donors of the cohort, an average of roughly 240,000 unique TCR beta nucleotide sequences were sequenced per donor, 15% to 20% of them non-productive. To decide whether each TCR beta V gene segment behaved as functional or pseudogenic, an earlier analysis of some 540 of the donors relied on high-throughput TCR beta sequencing. Of the roughly 400 genotyped donors, roughly 76% were placed in the genetic ancestry cluster associated with self-reported Caucasian donors. High-throughput TCR immunosequencing, statistical association of individual TCRs with disease status, and machine learning were combined to predict cytomegalovirus infection status. Approximately 310 gigabases of sequencing data and tens of millions of unique TCR sequences made up an early release that covered about 640 HLA-typed donors. In a later genetic analysis, genome-wide SNP genotypes for about three fifths of the roughly 670 donors were used, and that subset was treated as a discovery cohort. Donor age, sex, ethnicity and CMV serostatus were compiled together with the repertoire data. The research as a whole found: When HLA alleles, especially DR and DQ, strongly co-occurred, attributing TCR associations to individual alleles was difficult. The cohort was sequenced for TCR beta chains only, and without alpha or paired-chain data the features that could be detected were limited. In an earlier analysis of roughly 500 of the donors, most TCR beta V segments appeared in productive rearrangements about 90% or about 30% of the time, broadly matching IMGT annotations. In a later genetic analysis, fewer N-insertions in productive TCRs were reported among donors in an Asian-associated ancestry cluster than the roughly 710-donor mean. The 87-base-pair reads could not distinguish some IMGT-functional V segments, including TRBV6-2 and TRBV6-3, so those segments were excluded. Most TCR sequences were seen in very few donors, while some public TCRs were found in many individuals. Because HLA typing was missing for some donors at each locus, association tests included only the typed subset. Specific HLA alleles were associated with more than 15,000 TCR beta sequences at a false discovery rate of 0.05 in a later analysis. In the study, roughly 160 TCR beta chains were listed as associated with cytomegalovirus. According to a later analysis, most CMV-associated TCR beta chains appeared to be HLA-restricted, and the HLA associations seemed to be driven largely by CMV exposure. The only immune exposure information available for the cohort was CMV serostatus. A later analysis found that TCR association rates varied across HLA loci, with DRB1 alleles showing the most associated TCRs and HLA-C alleles the fewest. The authors suggested that the approach could potentially be extended to other disease states and immunological phenotypes. Three of the identified cytomegalovirus-associated TCR beta chains were confirmed in vitro to be specific for cytomegalovirus antigens. V-gene and J-gene trimming of TCR beta chains was associated with a missense DCLRE1C variant in a later genetic analysis, and the association was replicated in an independent cohort. Several of the top co-occurrence clusters appeared to be linked to parvovirus B19, influenza, CMV and Epstein-Barr virus, according to a later analysis. A cluster of highly shared sequence variants was judged likely to represent a technical artifact of the sequencing pipeline. The presence/absence analyses assumed that sequencing depth was roughly uniform across donors, and that assumption may not be true. Cytomegalovirus status was reported to be diagnosed by the classifier with high specificity and sensitivity in both the original and validation cohorts. Linkage disequilibrium might explain the correlated functional status among segregating V segments, but an unknown experimental factor could not be ruled out. A further reported finding was that TCR beta sequences accurately predicted the HLA-A and HLA-B alleles for most subjects in the first cohort. The earlier analysis of approximately 540 of the donors excluded approximately 15 rarely observed V segments, including chromosome 9 orphons, because counts were too low. Compared with equally common non-associated chains, HLA-associated TCR beta chains in a later analysis were more clonally expanded and had lower generation probabilities.

This clone was observed a handful of times. Which antigen it targets is not known. Base qualities are missing; no much larger clone stands one base away. CDR1 and CDR2 (SGHVS, FNYEAQ) derive from the germline V gene. The CDR3 sequence holds 16 residues, the cysteine and phenylalanine included. The sequence is cut down to CDR3 DNA, 48 bases in frame from base 1. V and J lose 5 bases and 6 bases, and a span of 20 bases separates them. The library was prepared using the immunoSEQ multiplex PCR assay. A mixture of 60 forward primers for TCR Vbeta segments and 13 reverse primers for TCR Jbeta segments was used in the multiplex PCR. Amplification of the CDR3 region of rearranged TCR beta genes was performed with a multiplex PCR assay on genomic DNA. On the Illumina HiSeq System, the amplified TCR beta libraries were sequenced as 87-base-pair reads. Under the source paper's analysis protocol: In a later analysis, tens of millions of unique TCR beta chains were counted across the approximately 640 repertoires, and roughly 11 million of these chains were shared by at least two donors. To remove PCR and sequencing errors, raw reads were error-corrected and collapsed into unique sequences using a nearest-neighbor algorithm that merged closely related sequences. CDR3 sequences were aligned to IMGT reference sequences to assign V, D and J gene segments. Each retained sequence needed at least a six-nucleotide match to both a V gene segment and a J gene segment. A rearrangement counted as productive if the CDR3 had no stop codons and remained in frame with V and J, and every other rearrangement counted as non-productive. CDR3 was defined according to IMGT convention as the region running from the second conserved V-encoded cysteine to the conserved J-encoded phenylalanine. In an earlier analysis of around 640 of the donors, sequences lacking an unambiguous match to a single V gene segment were excluded. An earlier analysis of several hundred of the donors called V segments functional above 56.7% productive rearrangements and segregating when the between-donor standard deviation exceeded 5%. A statistical classification framework was built for diagnosing cytomegalovirus status from the catalog of TCR beta chain sequences. In a later analysis, TCR nucleotide sequences were compared against IMGT/GENE-DB human TR gene sequences so that V and J genes could be assigned. A later analysis assigned CDR3 sequences and most-parsimonious VDJ recombination scenarios with the TCRdist pipeline. In a later analysis, every TCR beta chain was defined by the combination of its CDR3 amino acid sequence and its V-gene family, and reads without a unique V-gene family were dropped. To address suspected cross-contamination and a sequencing artifact, a later analysis removed a few hundred highly shared, low-generation-probability nucleotide sequences. For each public chain, a later analysis derived a clonal expansion index from normalized ranks of inferred template counts within each repertoire. In a later analysis, generation probabilities were computed with a VDJ recombination model fitted to out-of-frame rearrangements, and the resulting probabilities were checked against IGoR. In a later analysis, TCR-TCR, TCR-HLA and TCR-CMV co-occurrence was scored with hypergeometric tests, and a repertoire-size bias correction was applied to TCR pairs. A later analysis estimated false discovery rates by permuting HLA or CMV assignments 20 times. In a later analysis, co-occurring TCRs were grouped using DBSCAN, with TCRdist sequence similarity added in when clustering inside HLA-allele-positive subsets. Repertoires with fewer than 30,000 or more than 120,000 public chains, plus five repertoires with anomalous nucleotide sharing, were excluded from co-occurrence clustering. Held by TCRdb, this immuneACCESS table contains in-frame sequences only and omits some clones. Under half of the omission traces to an unresolved V gene where checked; the cause of the rest is unknown. Clone size and the V and J calls come from that table; the DNA yielded D and trimming. The sample profile shows about 170,000 clones; over 80% of them were found once. The ten top clones hold 0.95% to 1.5% of the sample.

The cohort consisted of some 670 healthy bone marrow donors. At the time of sampling, every cohort member was nominally healthy, though immune exposures that went unrecorded were likely present. The donor was CMV seronegative and was included in the group of several hundred seronegative cohort members. A peripheral blood sample was collected from each donor, and TCR beta sequencing was performed on peripheral blood mononuclear cells. The Qiagen DNeasy Blood Extraction Kit was used to extract genomic DNA from the blood cell samples. This clonotype originated in a boy aged 2 to 9 in good health and CMV-seronegative. The sequence is built from TRBV7-6 and TRBJ1-3, and the D gene may be TRBD1, 6 bases matching. The sequencing input was PBMCs. CDR3 loop: CASSLGHGSYENTIYF. The nucleotides read TGTGCCAGCAGCCTGGGACACGGGTCTTATGAAAACACCATATATTTT.